This T cell receptor (beta chain) was observed in a study of blood T cell repertoires in COVID-19. On the study more broadly: From the United States, Italy and Spain came samples of acute and convalescent COVID-19. Sources were T cells, B-cell-depleted T cells, or PBMCs; the material itself was cDNA or gDNA.

Seattle's cohort entered during active infection and was followed longitudinally. Original processing notes: Amplification of reference gene primers was used by the study to estimate nucleated cell counts. Sequenced by immunoSEQ multiplex PCR; TCRdb stores in-frame clones only, minus some. V and J calls and clone size follow that table, whereas D and trimming were derived from the DNA. The sample lists about 150,000 clones; 80% to 90% were seen once. The length of the CDR3 is 15 residues. From germline, CDR1 is SNHLY and CDR2 FYNNEI. The junction had 6 bases not matched to a gene; V was cut back by 6 bases and J by 6 bases.

This rearrangement joins TRBV2 to TRBJ2-1; 12 nucleotides match TRBD1. This receptor was obtained from a man in his late teens or twenties with COVID-19, enrolled during active disease. The sample was peripheral blood. CDR3 DNA sequence: TGTGCCAGCAGCGGGGACAGGGGGCCCCCCAATGAGCAGTTCTTC. Translated: CASSGDRGPPNEQFF.